This T cell receptor (beta chain) emerged from a study of T cell responses to AZD1222 COVID-19 vaccine (TCRdb year 2021). A note on the overall study: A total of 230 to 250 trial participants underwent TCR sequencing, of whom roughly 210 had received two doses of AZD1222 and roughly 26 had received two doses of the MenACWY control vaccine. Trial participants were enrolled by age into subgroups of 18-55, 56-69 and 70-plus years, and around 150, 29 and 61 TCR-sequenced participants, respectively, were included in these subgroups. Overall results and qualifications from the work: Only 5 to 7 AZD1222 recipients were SARS-CoV-2 seropositive at baseline, limiting conclusions about previously exposed vaccinees. Most participants were white British and females outnumbered males, and the authors suggested that clonal diversity may have been underestimated. A significant rise in spike-specific TCR breadth and depth was observed after two AZD1222 doses relative to day 0 and relative to MenACWY recipients. Reportedly, close to half of the unique spike-specific TCRs recognized epitopes lying outside the regions that are mutated in the B.1.351 and B.1.1.7 variants. Because no samples from the day 14 peak response were available, repertoires could be characterized only after the peak T cell response. The whole spike protein was spanned by vaccine-associated CD4 TCRs, and dominant responses were seen in regions 160-218 and 743-854. The 56-69-year group was small, and its depth increase did not reach significance, likely because of low power.

The CDR3, cysteine through phenylalanine, is 17 amino acids long. The CDR3 DNA has 51 bases and is translated from base 1. From the germline V gene, CDR1 is MDHEN and CDR2 is SYDVKM. Here V drops 4 bases and J drops 1 base, and the junction holds 9 bases not matched to any gene. Sample time point, as interpreted from the label and publication: about 28 days (+/-7) after the second vaccine dose. AZD1222 recipients with second doses at about 4 weeks or about 12 weeks were pooled, because spike-specific TCR depth and breadth did not differ between schedules. The vaccinee samples were drawn from two UK trials, COV001 and COV002, one of which was a single-blind randomized controlled phase 2/3 trial testing AZD1222 (ChAdOx1 nCoV-19) in healthy adults. Trial participant PBMC samples were collected at day 0 and day 28 after the second dose for TCRbeta chain sequencing. The CDR3 regions of human TCRbeta chains were analyzed by immunosequencing. Per the original workflow: TCRs in the repertoires were matched against a reference library of SARS-CoV-2-specific TCRs that had been generated with the MIRA antigen-specificity platform. Breadth was defined as the fraction of unique TCRs that were SARS-CoV-2-associated, and depth was defined as the fraction of total T cells that were SARS-CoV-2-associated. Using the MIRA data, every spike-specific TCR was mapped to the spike region that the TCR reacted to and assigned to either a CD4 or a CD8 class. Log10-transformed breadth and depth values were compared by one-way ANOVA with Sidak's multiple comparisons tests. Not all clones reach the TCRdb copy of this immuneACCESS table, which keeps in-frame sequences only. Checked studies attribute under half of the gap to unresolved V genes and leave the rest unexplained. The DNA was the basis for D and trimming; V, J and clone size are from that table. The sample profile shows about 180,000 clones; approximately 94% of them were found once. The leading ten clones occupy roughly 1.7% of the sample.

On this clone itself: There is no known antigen for this receptor. Base qualities were left out, and no much larger clone turns up one base away.

The clonotype comes from an adult who received the AZD1222 COVID-19 vaccine. The V and J segments used are TRBV28 and TRBJ1-5; 8 of the junction bases match TRBD1. Source: peripheral blood, taken 28 days after the second AZD1222 dose. The CDR3 protein sequence reads: CASSSHQGANSNQPQHF. The DNA is as follows: TGTGCCAGCAGTTCCCATCAGGGGGCGAACAGCAATCAGCCCCAGCATTTT.